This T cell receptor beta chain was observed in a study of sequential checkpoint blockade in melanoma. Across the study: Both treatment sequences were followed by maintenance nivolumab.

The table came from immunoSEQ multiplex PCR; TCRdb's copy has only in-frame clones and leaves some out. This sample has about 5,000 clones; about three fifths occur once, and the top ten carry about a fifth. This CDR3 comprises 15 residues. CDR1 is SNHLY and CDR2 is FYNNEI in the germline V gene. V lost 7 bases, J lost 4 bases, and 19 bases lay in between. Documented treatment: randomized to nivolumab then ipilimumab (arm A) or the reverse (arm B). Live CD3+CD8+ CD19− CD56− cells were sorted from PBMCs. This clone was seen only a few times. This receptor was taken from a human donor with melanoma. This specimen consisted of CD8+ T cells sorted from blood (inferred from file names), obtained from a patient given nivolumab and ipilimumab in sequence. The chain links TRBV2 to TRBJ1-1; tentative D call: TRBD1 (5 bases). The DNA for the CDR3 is TGTGCCAGCACTCGCTGGGGGGGAGAATCCACTGAAGCTTTCTTT. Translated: CASTRWGGESTEAFF.